The 25 T cell receptor beta chains below all came from one sample that was sequenced in a study of blood T cells in healthy people across ages. With a J-beta primer mix and a sample-barcoded 5' primer, a second PCR ran about 7 to 11 cycles. TCRdb re-analysed the 5' RACE reads in MiXCR, keeping a single row per CDR3 protein. The sample has about 570,000 distinct CDR3 sequences, about 26% seen once. Sample: blood. The receptors here all came from a woman in her sixties or seventies in good health.

The gene calls are TRBV5-1 and TRBJ1-2; D ambiguous. This CDR3 has 15 amino acids. Germline-derived CDR1 and CDR2 are SGHRS and YFSETQ. Trimming removed 2 bases from V and 3 bases from J, with 14 bases in between. CDR3 DNA sequence: TGCGCCAGCAGCTTTCTGGACGCCGAAGACTATGGCTACACCTTC. Protein: CASSFLDAEDYGYTF.

J is TRBJ2-7 and V is TRBV3-1, with D unclear. Germline lookup yields CDR1 LGHDT and CDR2 YNNKEL (reference sequence). The CDR3 extends over 14 amino acids. Trimming shortened V by 1 base and J by 4 bases, and 11 bases separated the two germline ends. CDR3 in DNA: TGTGCCAGCAGCCAAGGGAGACTGGAGTACGAGCAGTACTTC. Translation gives CASSQGRLEYEQYF.

This clonotype was seen a handful of times. The V call is TRBV9, the J call TRBJ2-1; D gene uncertain. The V gene lost 4 bases and the J gene lost 6 bases, with 14 bases spanning the gap. CDR1 is SGDLS, CDR2 YYNGEE, per germline. The CDR3 spans 14 residues. The CDR3: CASSSAAASNEQFF. The CDR3 DNA sequence: TGTGCCAGCAGCTCCGCGGCAGCGAGCAATGAGCAGTTCTTC.

The V call is TRBV29-1, the J call TRBJ1-2, with a weak D call TRBD1 (6 bases). The CDR3 runs 14 residues. Trimming pared 8 bases from V and 2 bases from J, leaving 18 bases between. Germline V gene sequence: CDR1 SQVTM, CDR2 ANQGSEA. This chain's CDR3 is CSISQGDLNYGYTF. In DNA, the CDR3 is TGCAGCATTTCACAGGGCGACTTGAACTATGGCTACACCTTC.

This clonotype was seen at least ten times. J is TRBJ2-5 and V is TRBV12-3 or TRBV12-4; TRBD2 might be the D (6 bases). Gene TRBJ2-7 matches the end of the DNA better, so the J call may be wrong. The CDR3 consists of 13 residues. For the CDR3, the DNA is TGTGCCAGCAATAGCGGTAGGTCCTACGAGCAGTACTTC. Protein: CASNSGRSYEQYF.

In its sample, this clonotype was seen a few times. The rearrangement links TRBV7-2 to TRBJ2-3; either TRBD1 or TRBD2 may supply D (5 bases each). With 1 base removed from V and 6 bases from J, the gap between germline ends came to 14 bases. The germline V gene has CDR1 SGHTA and CDR2 FQGNSA. This CDR3 comprises 15 residues. CDR3 DNA sequence: TGTGCCAGCAGCTTAGGGGGGTTGGCTAGCGATACGCAGTATTTT. Its translation: CASSLGGLASDTQYF.

This clonotype was seen a few times. The rearrangement links TRBV3-1 to TRBJ2-3; no firm D call. This CDR3 region has 12 residues. Germline CDR1 and CDR2: LGHDT and YNNKEL (reference sequence). V lost 8 bases and J 3 bases, leaving 9 bases between the germline ends. The CDR3 DNA sequence: TGTGCCAGCTCCGGTGGGACAGATACGCAGTATTTT. It yields the protein CASSGGTDTQYF.

The sample holds one count of this clonotype. The J gene is TRBJ1-2, the V gene TRBV29-1; 9 positions agree with TRBD1. The CDR3 spans 16 residues. Germline values: CDR1 SQVTM, CDR2 ANQGSEA. V lost 6 bases to trimming and J lost 0 bases; unmatched junction nucleotides: 11. DNA of the CDR3: TGCAGCGTAGACACTCTCGGACAGGGGACTAACTATGGCTACACCTTC. Residues: CSVDTLGQGTNYGYTF.

V and J are TRBV4-3 and TRBJ2-3; 8 bases are shared with TRBD2. The CDR3 covers 14 residues. Germline V CDR1 and CDR2: LGHNA, YSLEER. Trimming removed 2 bases from V and 5 bases from J; junction bases left unmatched: 3. The CDR3 sequence: CASSQSGGEDTQYF. For the CDR3, the DNA is TGCGCCAGCAGCCAAAGCGGGGGTGAAGATACGCAGTATTTT.

A few counts support this clonotype. The V and J genes are TRBV7-2 and TRBJ2-7; 11 bases line up with TRBD2. V gave up 1 base and J gave up 0 bases; unmatched junction bases: 8. The CDR3 extends over 18 amino acids. Germline lookup yields CDR1 SGHTA and CDR2 FQGNSA. This chain's CDR3 is CASSLELAGAMSSYEQYF. DNA for the CDR3: TGTGCCAGCAGCTTAGAACTAGCGGGGGCCATGAGCTCCTACGAGCAGTACTTC.

This clonotype was recorded a few times. V usage is TRBV20-1 and J usage is TRBJ2-5, with 8 bases aligning to TRBD2. Judging by the DNA end, TRBJ2-1 fits better; the J call may be wrong. CDR3 length: 15 amino acids. Germline CDR1 and CDR2: DFQATT and SNEGSKA (reference sequence). In DNA, the CDR3 is TGCAGTGCTAGAGGCCCCGGGGGGGCCGGGGATGAGCAGTTCTTC. This translates into CSARGPGGAGDEQFF.

The chain couples TRBV7-6 to TRBJ2-5, with D hard to call. CDR1 and CDR2 from the germline V gene are SGHVS and FNYEAQ. Trimming removed 2 bases from V and 3 bases from J, with 4 bases in between. The CDR3 is 12 residues long. The CDR3 here is CASSLLEETQYF. CDR3 nucleotide sequence: TGTGCCAGCAGCTTACTGGAAGAGACCCAGTACTTC.

At least ten counts were recorded for this clonotype. V usage is TRBV10-2 and J usage is TRBJ1-2, with TRBD1 identical over 8 bases. The junction had 12 bases not matched to a gene; V was cut back by 7 bases and J by 8 bases. CDR1 is WSHSY and CDR2 is SAAADI in the germline V gene. The CDR3 totals 14 residues. In DNA, the CDR3 is TGCGCCAGCACTTTTGACAGGGGCCATCGAGGCTACACCTTC. It yields the protein CASTFDRGHRGYTF.

In its sample, this clonotype was seen a few times. The chain joins TRBV10-3 to TRBJ1-1; the D is unclear. V was trimmed by 7 bases and J by 1 base, leaving 13 bases between them. The CDR3 has 14 amino acids. The germline CDR1 and CDR2 sequences are ENHRY and SYGVKD. CDR3 bases: TGTGCCATCATCGAAAGGGTGGGGAACACTGAAGCTTTCTTT. Protein product: CAIIERVGNTEAFF.

The chain has TRBV6-2 or TRBV6-3 and TRBJ1-2; D is unclear. V shed 8 bases and J shed 6 bases, with 19 bases lying between them. This CDR3 has 14 residues. The germline V gene has CDR1 MNHEY and CDR2 SVGEGT. CDR3 sequence (DNA): TGTGCCAGCTCAAATACGGACCATCGGAATGGCTACACCTTC. This codes for CASSNTDHRNGYTF.

The chain recombines TRBV11-2 with TRBJ1-6; D gene ambiguous. This CDR3 has 15 residues. Between the trimmed V and J ends, which lost 0 bases and 7 bases, there was a span of 10 bases. Germline values: CDR1 SGHAT, CDR2 FQNNGV. CDR3 sequence: CASSLDWATNSPLHF. As DNA, the CDR3 is TGTGCCAGCAGCTTAGACTGGGCAACCAATTCACCCCTCCACTTT.

This clonotype occurred a few times. The chain uses TRBV9 and TRBJ2-3; the match to TRBD2 covers 9 bases. CDR1 SGDLS and CDR2 YYNGEE come from the germline V gene. The CDR3 is 15 residues long. J lost 4 bases, V lost 3 bases, and 6 bases had no gene match. This CDR3 is CASSGGGTSPDTQYF. The CDR3, as DNA: TGTGCCAGCAGCGGAGGGGGGACTAGCCCAGATACGCAGTATTTT. Supplemented by reference TRBV9 and TRBJ2-3, the full variable domain reads DSGVTQTPKHLITATGQRVTLRCSPRSGDLSVYWYQQSLDQGLQFLIQYYNGEERAKGNILERFSAQQFPDLHSELNLSSLELGDSALYFCASSGGGTSPDTQYFGPGTRLTVL.

The chain links TRBV10-3 to TRBJ1-4, with D possibly TRBD1 on 5 matching bases. V lost 8 bases, J lost 8 bases, and 15 bases lay in between. Germline CDR1 and CDR2: ENHRY and SYGVKD. The CDR3 extends over 13 amino acids. CDR3 DNA sequence: TGTGCCATCTCCCCCAGGGATGGGGAAAAACTGTTTTTT. Its protein is CAISPRDGEKLFF.

V gene TRBV4-3 combines with J gene TRBJ2-1, with 7 positions matching TRBD2. V lost 4 bases, J lost 4 bases, and 10 bases stayed unmatched. The CDR3 is made up of 16 amino acids. Germline V gene data show CDR1 as LGHNA and CDR2 as YSLEER. This chain's CDR3 is CASSRDRDYDYNEQFF. CDR3 DNA: TGCGCCAGCAGCCGAGACCGGGACTATGATTACAATGAGCAGTTCTTC.

This clonotype was recorded a few times. CDR3 sequence reads: CASRGPWGPQHF. CDR3 nucleotide sequence: TGTGCCAGCAGGGGACCTTGGGGGCCCCAGCATTTT. The V gene is TRBV25-1, the J gene TRBJ1-5; weak D call: TRBD1 (5 bases). This CDR3 has 12 amino acids. Germline V gene lookup returns CDR1 MGHDK and CDR2 SYGVNS. V lost 6 bases to trimming and J lost 9 bases, with 12 bases between them.

The CDR3 DNA reads as TGTGCCAGCTGGGACGGGAACTATGGCTACACCTTC. Its protein product is CASWDGNYGYTF. V usage is TRBV7-2 and J usage is TRBJ1-2, with D possibly TRBD1 on 5 matching bases. Germline CDR1 is SGHTA and CDR2 is FQGNSA. The germline V and J ends were trimmed by 8 bases and 2 bases, with 9 bases remaining between them. The CDR3 is made up of 12 amino acids.

V gene TRBV11-2 combines with J gene TRBJ1-5; tentative D call: TRBD1 (5 bases). CDR1 is SGHAT and CDR2 is FQNNGV in the germline V gene. This CDR3 is 14 amino acids long. Trimming removed 1 base at V and 7 bases at J, with 11 bases between. CDR3 residues: CASSLGGIGQPQHF. DNA of the CDR3: TGTGCCAGCAGCTTAGGGGGGATCGGGCAGCCCCAGCATTTT.

The table lists this clonotype with a few counts. The genes are TRBV3-1 and TRBJ2-2; TRBD1 or TRBD2 may be the D gene (5 bases each). The V gene lost 1 base and the J gene lost 4 bases, with 13 bases spanning the gap. The CDR3 has 16 residues. Germline V gene data show CDR1 as LGHDT and CDR2 as YNNKEL (reference sequence). The CDR3 here is CASSQGGGGSTGELFF. The CDR3 bases are TGTGCCAGCAGCCAAGGAGGTGGGGGATCCACCGGGGAGCTGTTTTTT. Supplemented by reference TRBV3-1 and TRBJ2-2, the full variable domain reads DTAVSQTPKYLVTQMGNDKSIKCEQNLGHDTMYWYKQDSKKFLKIMFSYNNKELIINETVPNRFSPKSPDKAHLNLHINSLELGDSAVYFCASSQGGGGSTGELFFGEGSRLTVL.

The rearrangement uses TRBV10-3 and TRBJ2-5; perhaps D is TRBD1 or TRBD2 (5 bases each). The CDR3 loop spans 17 amino acids. Trimming took 0 bases from V and 2 from J, leaving 16 bases between them. Germline CDR1 ENHRY, CDR2 SYGVKD. The CDR3 bases are TGTGCCATCAGTGAGTCCGTCGGTGGGACCGGTCAAGAGACCCAGTACTTC. Residues: CAISESVGGTGQETQYF.

This clonotype has at least ten counts. The chain carries TRBV4-2 and TRBJ1-2; 7 nucleotides match TRBD1. The J segment lost 7 bases and the V segment lost 4 bases, leaving 9 bases of the junction unmatched. CDR3 length equals 14 residues. Germline assignment: CDR1 LGHNA and CDR2 YNFKEQ. The CDR3 here is CASSRRQGKAGYTF. CDR3 DNA: TGTGCCAGCAGCCGCAGACAGGGCAAGGCTGGCTACACCTTC.